A single sample is the source of the 24 T cell receptor beta chains below, sequenced in a study of CD8 T cells in ankylosing spondylitis. TCRdb reanalysed the 5' RACE reads using MiXCR and keeps one entry per CDR3 protein. Of under 300,000 distinct CDR3 sequences detected, about 11% appear once; the ten largest clones hold 6.8%. Sequenced sample: blood, either unsorted or a sorted T cell fraction (not recorded which). Source of these receptors: a male donor with ankylosing spondylitis or in good health (not recorded which).

This clonotype was observed a handful of times. The chain has TRBV14 and TRBJ2-1; no definite D call. This CDR3 has 13 residues. Trimming removed 0 bases at V and 7 bases at J, with 7 bases between. Germline CDR1 is SGHDN and CDR2 is FVKESK. This CDR3 reads CASSQDGFNEQFF. CDR3 nucleotides: TGTGCCAGCAGCCAAGATGGGTTTAATGAGCAGTTCTTC.

This clonotype was found a few times. The chain couples TRBV25-1 to TRBJ1-1; D may be TRBD1 (5 bases). This CDR3 comprises 16 residues. Germline-derived CDR1 and CDR2 are MGHDK and SYGVNS. The germline V and J ends were trimmed by 0 bases and 1 base, with 12 bases remaining between them. CDR3 bases: TGTGCCAGCAGTGAATATGAACGGACATCGAACACTGAAGCTTTCTTT. This codes for CASSEYERTSNTEAFF.

This clonotype came up many times. This chain links TRBV12-3 or TRBV12-4 with TRBJ1-5; 8 nucleotides match TRBD1. The CDR3 loop spans 14 amino acids. V shed 6 bases, J shed 6 bases, and the junction held 7 bases outside the gene matches. The DNA of the CDR3 is TGTGCCAGCAGCCAGCAGACAGGGGTTCAGCCCCAGCATTTT. This sequence encodes CASSQQTGVQPQHF.

This clonotype was observed a handful of times. The V and J genes are TRBV5-6 and TRBJ2-7; perhaps D is TRBD1 or TRBD2 (5 bases each). The V gene's germline CDR1 is SGHDT and CDR2 YYEEEE. The CDR3 length is 14 residues. V gave up 3 bases and J gave up 7 bases, with 17 bases separating them. The CDR3 loop reads CASSSPGPAVEQYF. The CDR3 DNA reads as TGTGCCAGCAGCTCACCGGGACCCGCTGTGGAGCAGTACTTC. Based on the CDR3 plus reference TRBV5-6 and TRBJ2-7, the full variable domain is DAGVTQSPTHLIKTRGQQVTLRCSPKSGHDTVSWYQQALGQGPQFIFQYYEEEERQRGNFPDRFSGHQFPNYSSELNVNALLLGDSALYLCASSSPGPAVEQYFGPGTRLTVT.

This clonotype was seen more than once but under ten times. The genes are TRBV12-3 or TRBV12-4 and TRBJ2-7, with 9 bases fitting TRBD1. This CDR3 region has 16 residues. With 0 bases clipped from V and 2 bases from J, the junction kept 5 bases outside the gene matches. CDR3 nucleotide sequence: TGTGCCAGCAGTTTAGCGGGACAGGGTAAAGCCTACGAGCAGTACTTC. Encoded protein: CASSLAGQGKAYEQYF.

The chain has TRBV6-2 or TRBV6-3 and TRBJ2-2; D unclear. In germline, CDR1 is MNHEY, CDR2 SVGEGT. V was trimmed by 6 bases and J by 5 bases, leaving 10 bases between them. This CDR3 region has 13 residues. The CDR3 nucleotides are TGTGCCAGCAGCCGAATGGAGACCGGGGAGCTGTTTTTT. Encoded protein: CASSRMETGELFF.

This chain links TRBV7-9 with TRBJ2-7, with a possible D match to TRBD2 (6 bases). This CDR3 has 14 amino acids. Deletions cut 0 bases from V and 6 bases from J, with 12 bases between. CDR1 is SEHNR, CDR2 FQNEAQ, per germline (reference sequence). The CDR3 protein is CASSLAGAGSEQYF. CDR3 bases: TGTGCCAGCAGCTTAGCGGGAGCGGGCTCCGAGCAGTACTTC.

This clonotype was seen more than once but under ten times. This rearrangement joins TRBV10-3 to TRBJ1-1; TRBD1 might be the D (5 bases). The V end was cut by 10 bases, the J end by 0 bases, with 9 bases between. The length of the CDR3 is 12 residues. The germline V gene encodes CDR1 ENHRY and CDR2 SYGVKD. CDR3 in amino acids: CATRGMNTEAFF. In DNA form, the CDR3 reads TGTGCCACCCGGGGGATGAACACTGAAGCTTTCTTT.

V gene TRBV2 combines with J gene TRBJ2-3; D remains unclear. The CDR3 consists of 15 residues. Germline V lookup: CDR1 SNHLY, CDR2 FYNNEI. V lost 3 bases and J lost 8, with 18 bases in between. Written as DNA, the CDR3 is TGTGCCAGCAGTGATCGTGGGCGAACACAGAGTACGCAGTATTTT. Its protein is CASSDRGRTQSTQYF.

This clonotype was observed a handful of times. V is TRBV7-9 and J is TRBJ2-1; TRBD2 agrees at 14 bases. The CDR3 covers 17 residues. Trimming cost V 6 bases and J 0 bases; bases outside gene matches: 4. Germline lookup yields CDR1 SEHNR and CDR2 FQNEAQ (reference sequence). CDR3: CASRPGTSGSSYNEQFF. The CDR3 DNA reads as TGTGCCAGCAGACCCGGGACTAGCGGGAGCTCCTACAATGAGCAGTTCTTC.

This clonotype showed up many times. The chain is built from TRBV20-1 and TRBJ1-1, with a possible D match to TRBD1 (5 bases). Germline values: CDR1 DFQATT, CDR2 SNEGSKA (reference sequence). The CDR3 extends over 13 amino acids. With 1 base removed from V and 5 bases from J, the gap between germline ends came to 11 bases. CDR3 DNA sequence: TGCAGTGCTAGAGGTGGGGGGGAAACTGAAGCTTTCTTT. Translated: CSARGGGETEAFF.

This clonotype was counted at least ten times. This chain joins TRBV5-1 and TRBJ2-3; 8 bases map to TRBD2. The CDR3 extends over 14 amino acids. Losses at the gene ends were 0 bases for V and 6 bases for J; bases not matched to a gene: 3. Germline V lookup: CDR1 SGHRS, CDR2 YFSETQ. The CDR3 is CASSLGSGDDTQYF. The CDR3 nucleotides read TGCGCCAGCAGCTTGGGTAGCGGGGATGATACGCAGTATTTT.

This clonotype was counted ten times or more. This rearrangement joins TRBV20-1 to TRBJ1-1; TRBD1 matches 7 bases. This CDR3 is built from 12 residues. CDR1 and CDR2 (germline): DFQATT, SNEGSKA (reference sequence). The J segment lost 8 bases and the V segment lost 5 bases, leaving 8 bases of the junction unmatched. CDR3 coding DNA: TGCAGTGCTCCCACGACAGGGATAGAAGCTTTCTTT. The encoded protein is CSAPTTGIEAFF.

This clonotype was seen repeatedly, ten times or more. V is TRBV20-1 and J is TRBJ1-4; D perhaps matches TRBD1 (5 bases). Germline CDR1 is DFQATT and CDR2 is SNEGSKA (reference sequence). Trimming cost V 0 bases and J 8 bases, with 19 bases left between them. The CDR3 contains 16 residues. CDR3 nucleotide sequence: TGCAGTGCTAGAGATATGGGAGGGGTGCTAGAGGAAAAACTGTTTTTT. Residues: CSARDMGGVLEEKLFF.

This clonotype was recorded at least ten times. The CDR3 region is CASRGTYEQYF. CDR3 DNA: TGTGCCAGCAGAGGGACCTACGAGCAGTACTTC. The chain has TRBV3-1 and TRBJ2-7, with D uncertain. V lost 6 bases to trimming and J lost 2 bases, with 5 bases between them. This CDR3 spans 11 amino acids. Germline lookup yields CDR1 LGHDT and CDR2 YNNKEL (reference sequence).

This clonotype was recorded at least ten times. J is TRBJ2-7 and V is TRBV7-6, with a tentative D call TRBD2 (5 bases). From germline, CDR1 is SGHVS and CDR2 FNYEAQ. Trimming removed 6 bases at V and 4 bases at J, with 13 bases between. The CDR3 consists of 13 residues. Here the CDR3 DNA reads TGTGCCAGCAGTCTCGGAGCGGATTACGAGCAGTACTTC. This translates into CASSLGADYEQYF.

V gene TRBV20-1 combines with J gene TRBJ1-1; 9 bases line up with TRBD1. The V segment lost 5 bases and the J segment 6 bases; nucleotides outside the gene matches: 10. The CDR3 spans 14 residues. Germline CDR1 DFQATT, CDR2 SNEGSKA (reference sequence). This CDR3 reads CSAHHGQGSSEAFF. The CDR3 region has the DNA TGCAGTGCTCATCACGGACAGGGGAGTTCTGAAGCTTTCTTT.

This clonotype was seen at least ten times. The J gene is TRBJ2-2, the V gene TRBV5-1, with a weak D call TRBD2 (6 bases). The ends were cut back, 2 bases at V and 5 bases at J, with 10 bases in the middle. The CDR3 totals 14 residues. Per the germline V gene, CDR1 is SGHRS and CDR2 is YFSETQ. CDR3 loop: CASSFRTNTGELFF. In DNA, the CDR3 is TGCGCCAGCAGCTTCAGGACTAATACCGGGGAGCTGTTTTTT.

This sequence joins TRBV6-2 or TRBV6-3 and TRBJ2-7; unclear D gene. This CDR3 is 14 amino acids long. CDR1 and CDR2 from the germline V gene are MNHEY and SVGEGT. V was clipped by 2 bases and J by 5 bases, with 13 bases between them. The CDR3 loop is CASSYGQEFHEQYF. The CDR3, as DNA: TGTGCCAGCAGTTACGGCCAGGAATTCCACGAGCAGTACTTC.

This clonotype has a handful of counts. The chain employs TRBV12-3 or TRBV12-4 and TRBJ1-1; TRBD1 agrees at 7 bases. The CDR3 runs 14 residues. Trimming took 4 bases from V and 5 from J; bases not matched to a gene: 7. The CDR3 here is CASSSGQDGTEAFF. Here the CDR3 DNA reads TGTGCCAGCAGTTCAGGACAGGATGGGACTGAAGCTTTCTTT.

This clonotype was found a few times. The conserved final phenylalanine or tryptophan is absent from the CDR3, which likely points to a read error. This rearrangement joins TRBV5-1 to TRBJ1-6; a possible D gene is TRBD1 (5 bases). Trimming left V 3 bases short and J 14 bases short, with 15 bases between. Germline values: CDR1 SGHRS, CDR2 YFSETQ. The CDR3 loop spans 13 amino acids. CDR3 bases: TGCGCCAGCAGCTCCGACAGCGGTTTAGCCCTCCACTCT. As protein: CASSSDSGLALHS.

This clonotype was observed many times. The junction departs from the called germline gene at one end, perhaps through a read error. CDR3 region: CVSSLYPSGNTGELFF. For the CDR3, the DNA is TGCGTCAGCAGCTTGTACCCTAGCGGAAACACCGGGGAGCTGTTTTTT. This sequence joins TRBV5-1 and TRBJ2-2; 7 nucleotides match TRBD2. Germline V lookup: CDR1 SGHRS, CDR2 YFSETQ. This CDR3 has 16 residues.

The J gene is TRBJ2-3, the V gene TRBV6-1, with 8 bases matching TRBD2. The CDR3 is made up of 15 amino acids. Germline lookup yields CDR1 MNHNS and CDR2 SASEGT. V lost 7 bases, J lost 5 bases, and 11 bases stayed unmatched. The CDR3 bases are TGTGCCAGCATCGGGGGGGGTGGTGGTAAAGATACGCAGTATTTT. It is translated as CASIGGGGGKDTQYF.

Here the CDR3 reads CASSLEAPRDTQYF. The CDR3 DNA sequence: TGTGCCAGCAGCTTAGAGGCCCCGCGGGATACGCAGTATTTT. The V call is TRBV11-2, the J call TRBJ2-3, with D unclear. Between the trimmed V and J ends, which lost 0 bases and 6 bases, there was a span of 10 bases. CDR3 length: 14 amino acids. Germline CDR1 and CDR2: SGHAT and FQNNGV. Filled out from reference TRBV11-2 and TRBJ2-3, the complete variable domain reads EAGVAQSPRYKIIEKRQSVAFWCNPISGHATLYWYQQILGQGPKLLIQFQNNGVVDDSQLPKDRFSAERLKGVDSTLKIQPAKLEDSAVYLCASSLEAPRDTQYFGPGTRLTVL.